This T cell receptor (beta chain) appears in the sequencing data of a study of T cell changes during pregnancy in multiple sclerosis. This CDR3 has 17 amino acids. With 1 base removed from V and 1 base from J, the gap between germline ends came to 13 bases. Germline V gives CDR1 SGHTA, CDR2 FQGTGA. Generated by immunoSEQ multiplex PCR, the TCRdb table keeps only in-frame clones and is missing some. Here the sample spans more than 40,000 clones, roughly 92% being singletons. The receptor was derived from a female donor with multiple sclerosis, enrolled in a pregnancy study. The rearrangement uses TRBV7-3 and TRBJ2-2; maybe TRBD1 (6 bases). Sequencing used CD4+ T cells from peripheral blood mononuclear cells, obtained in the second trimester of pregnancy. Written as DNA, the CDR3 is TGTGCCAGCAGCTTAAAGGCCACAGGGTTGAACACCGGGGAGCTGTTTTTT. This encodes CASSLKATGLNTGELFF.